The 26 T cell receptor beta chains reported below all come from one sample, sequenced in a study of cytomegalovirus exposure and HLA in healthy donors. Vbeta (60) and Jbeta (13) primers were used in the PCR. The method was immunoSEQ multiplex PCR; TCRdb's version includes in-frame clones alone and lacks a portion of them. The sample has about 59,000 clones; about four fifths are singletons. Sequenced material: PBMCs. The receptors here all came from a woman between 35 and 50 years old in good health and CMV-seronegative.

This rearrangement joins TRBV27 to TRBJ1-3, with D possibly matching TRBD1 (5 bases). The germline CDR1 and CDR2 sequences are MNHEY and SMNVEV (reference sequence). The CDR3 consists of 15 residues. The V and J ends lost 0 bases and 3 bases respectively, with 9 bases between them. The CDR3 is CASSLSGGFGNTIYF. The CDR3 DNA follows: TGTGCCAGCAGTTTATCGGGGGGTTTTGGAAACACCATATATTTT.

This clone occurred once. The CDR3, as DNA: TGTGCCAGCAGCTTTGCCGGGGGACCCCAAGAGACCCAGTACTTC. Its protein is CASSFAGGPQETQYF. The chain carries TRBV7-8 and TRBJ2-5; a possible D gene is TRBD2 (6 bases). The CDR3 spans 15 residues. The V end lost 3 bases, the J end lost 1 base, and 12 bases lay between the germline ends. Germline V lookup: CDR1 SGHVS, CDR2 FQNEAQ.

The rearrangement uses TRBV27 and TRBJ1-5, with TRBD1 identical over 9 bases. CDR1 and CDR2 from the germline V gene are MNHEY and SMNVEV (reference sequence). The V segment lost 6 bases and the J segment 4 bases; nucleotides outside the gene matches: 7. The CDR3 has 15 amino acids. For the CDR3, the DNA is TGTGCCAGCAGCGTAGGGACAGGGATAAATCAGCCCCAGCATTTT. This encodes CASSVGTGINQPQHF.

The chain carries TRBV5-1 and TRBJ1-3, with D uncertain. Between the trimmed V and J ends, which lost 1 base and 1 base, there was a span of 12 bases. This CDR3 spans 16 amino acids. Germline V lookup: CDR1 SGHRS, CDR2 YFSETQ. As DNA, the CDR3 is TGCGCCAGCAGCTTGCGAGGGATTGGGTCTGGAAACACCATATATTTT. Encoded protein: CASSLRGIGSGNTIYF.

The chain couples TRBV27 to TRBJ1-1, with D possibly TRBD1 on 6 matching bases. The V end lost 2 bases, the J end lost 8 bases, and 15 bases lay between the germline ends. The germline V gene has CDR1 MNHEY and CDR2 SMNVEV (reference sequence). The CDR3 length is 14 residues. The CDR3 is CASSLTSGVGEAFF. CDR3 DNA: TGTGCCAGCAGTTTAACCTCAGGGGTTGGCGAAGCTTTCTTT.

The chain uses TRBV7-9 and TRBJ2-1, with 7 bases fitting TRBD2. The CDR3 is made up of 16 amino acids. J gave up 4 bases and V 1 base, and 7 bases lay outside the gene matches. In germline, CDR1 is SEHNR, CDR2 FQNEAQ (reference sequence). CDR3 loop: CASSLVLGGGYNEQFF. Here the CDR3 DNA reads TGTGCCAGCAGCTTAGTTTTGGGCGGGGGATACAATGAGCAGTTCTTC. Looking up the rest from reference TRBV7-9 and TRBJ2-1 gives the full variable domain: DTGVSQNPRHKITKRGQNVTFRCDPISEHNRLYWYRQTLGQGPEFLTYFQNEAQLEKSRLLSDRFSAERPKGSFSTLEIQRTEQGDSAMYLCASSLVLGGGYNEQFFGPGTRLTVL.

This clone appeared a single time. Here the CDR3 DNA reads TGTGCCAGCTGGGGCAGGGCCAGCAATCAGCCCCAGCATTTT. This translates into CASWGRASNQPQHF. The chain recombines TRBV19 with TRBJ1-5; D is perhaps TRBD1 (5 bases). V lost 9 bases and J 1 base, leaving 13 bases between the germline ends. CDR1 is LNHDA, CDR2 SQIVND, per germline (reference sequence). The CDR3 is 14 residues long.

The chain employs TRBV18 and TRBJ1-3, with D maybe TRBD1 (6 bases). This CDR3 has 17 amino acids. Trimming shortened V by 2 bases and J by 0 bases, and 14 bases separated the two germline ends. The germline CDR1 and CDR2 sequences are KGHSH and LQKENI. The CDR3 DNA sequence: TGTGCCAGCTCACCAGAGGGGGTCCGGAGCTCTGGAAACACCATATATTTT. As protein: CASSPEGVRSSGNTIYF.

The chain employs TRBV28 and TRBJ1-2, with unresolved D. This CDR3 region has 13 residues. V lost 7 bases to trimming and J lost 0 bases, with 9 bases between them. The germline gives CDR1 MDHEN, CDR2 SYDVKM. The CDR3 DNA reads as TGTGCCAGCACGCGACAAACTAACTATGGCTACACCTTC. Its protein is CASTRQTNYGYTF.

V and J are TRBV9 and TRBJ2-1; 13 bases are shared with TRBD2. V shed 2 bases and J 9 bases; nucleotides not matched to a gene: 5. CDR3 length: 15 amino acids. Per the germline V gene, CDR1 is SGDLS and CDR2 is YYNGEE. Here the CDR3 reads CASSVGTSGTTEQFF. In nucleotides, the CDR3 is TGTGCCAGCAGCGTCGGGACTAGCGGGACTACTGAGCAGTTCTTC.

The chain carries TRBV7-3 and TRBJ2-2, with D maybe TRBD2 (5 bases). Germline V gene lookup returns CDR1 SGHTA and CDR2 FQGTGA. This CDR3 spans 13 amino acids. V shed 6 bases and J shed 7 bases, with 12 bases lying between them. CDR3: CASSPTGNGELFF. The CDR3 DNA reads as TGTGCCAGCAGTCCCACCGGGAACGGGGAGCTGTTTTTT.

The V and J genes are TRBV25-1 and TRBJ2-1; 8 bases line up with TRBD2. The CDR3 contains 14 residues. V shed 8 bases and J 7 bases; nucleotides not matched to a gene: 10. Germline V gene data show CDR1 as MGHDK and CDR2 as SYGVNS. CDR3 sequence (DNA): TGTGCCAGCGGCCAAGCGGGAGCGGGGAATGAGCAGTTCTTC. This gives the protein CASGQAGAGNEQFF.

The chain is built from TRBV6-6 and TRBJ2-2, with 14 bases identical to TRBD2. The CDR3 loop spans 16 amino acids. Looked up from germline, CDR1 is MNHNY and CDR2 is SVGAGI (reference sequence). Trimming at V came to 0 bases and at J to 6 bases, leaving 0 bases not matched to a gene. CDR3 in DNA: TGTGCCAGCAGTTACTCGACTAGCGGGAGGGCCGGGGAGCTGTTTTTT. As protein: CASSYSTSGRAGELFF.

This clone was seen only once. The J gene is TRBJ2-3, the V gene TRBV5-1; tentative D call: TRBD1 (5 bases). The CDR3 length is 17 residues. V lost 0 bases and J 0 bases, leaving 14 bases between the germline ends. Germline V lookup: CDR1 SGHRS, CDR2 YFSETQ. This chain's CDR3 is CASSLGSGASSTDTQYF. DNA for the CDR3: TGCGCCAGCAGCTTGGGATCTGGGGCTTCTAGCACAGATACGCAGTATTTT.

This rearrangement joins TRBV29-1 to TRBJ2-7; D is possibly TRBD1 (5 bases). Trimming stripped 3 bases from V and 3 bases from J, with 9 bases between. The CDR3 contains 12 residues. The germline CDR1 and CDR2 sequences are SQVTM and ANQGSEA. The CDR3 is CSVEGQGYEQYF. CDR3 bases: TGCAGCGTTGAGGGGCAGGGCTACGAGCAGTACTTC.

This clone has a handful of counts. The V gene is TRBV7-9, the J gene TRBJ1-4; D gene uncertain. CDR1 is SEHNR and CDR2 is FQNEAQ in the germline V gene (reference sequence). The CDR3 sequence is 16 residues long. V was trimmed by 5 bases and J by 0 bases, leaving 13 bases between them. DNA of the CDR3: TGTGCCAGCAGCGGACTAGAGCCTCCAACTAATGAAAAACTGTTTTTT. This translates into CASSGLEPPTNEKLFF.

J is TRBJ1-6 and V is TRBV27; 9 bases agree with TRBD1. The CDR3 runs 13 residues. The V segment lost 6 bases and the J segment 10 bases; nucleotides outside the gene matches: 4. Germline V gene sequence: CDR1 MNHEY, CDR2 SMNVEV (reference sequence). CDR3 sequence reads: CASRTGGGSPLHF. The CDR3 DNA follows: TGTGCCAGCAGAACAGGGGGCGGATCACCCCTCCACTTT.

The chain links TRBV4-1 to TRBJ1-5; D remains ambiguous. The V gene's germline CDR1 is MGHRA and CDR2 YSYEKL. Trimming cost V 4 bases and J 4 bases, with 11 bases left between them. The CDR3 extends over 14 amino acids. CDR3 nucleotide sequence: TGCGCCAGCAGCCCTGACACAGTTAATCAGCCCCAGCATTTT. Encoded protein: CASSPDTVNQPQHF.

This chain links TRBV28 with TRBJ1-2, with unresolved D. The CDR3 has 16 amino acids. CDR1 is MDHEN, CDR2 SYDVKM, per germline. The V and J ends lost 6 bases and 1 base respectively, with 18 bases between them. In nucleotides, the CDR3 is TGTGCCAGCAGCTCGGAGAGGGCAAACCTTAACTATGGCTACACCTTC. Translation gives CASSSERANLNYGYTF.

The chain combines TRBV11-2 with TRBJ1-2; 8 bases align to TRBD1. The V and J ends lost 5 bases and 4 bases, in that order; junction bases with no gene match: 12. The CDR3 extends over 16 amino acids. The germline V gene has CDR1 SGHAT and CDR2 FQNNGV. In DNA, the CDR3 is TGTGCCAGCAGCGGGAACTGGGACAGGCGGCCCTATGGCTACACCTTC. This translates into CASSGNWDRRPYGYTF.

The chain uses TRBV6-5 and TRBJ2-7; D gene ambiguous. CDR3 length equals 15 residues. The germline CDR1 and CDR2 sequences are MNHEY and SVGAGI. The V and J ends lost 0 bases and 1 base respectively, with 10 bases between them. The CDR3 is CASSYSILPSYEQYF. CDR3 nucleotide sequence: TGTGCCAGCAGTTACTCGATTCTACCTTCCTACGAGCAGTACTTC.

This chain connects TRBV4-1 to TRBJ2-7; a weak D match, TRBD2 (5 bases). Germline V CDR1 and CDR2: MGHRA, YSYEKL. The CDR3 loop spans 13 amino acids. The V and J ends lost 5 bases and 0 bases respectively, with 8 bases between them. The CDR3 spells CASSEGSSYEQYF. CDR3 sequence (DNA): TGCGCCAGCAGCGAGGGAAGCTCCTACGAGCAGTACTTC.

The chain has TRBV11-2 and TRBJ2-7; maybe TRBD2 (5 bases). The CDR3 length is 13 residues. The V gene's germline CDR1 is SGHAT and CDR2 FQNNGV. Trimming cost V 2 bases and J 6 bases, with 11 bases left between them. This chain's CDR3 is CASSLYPGIEQYF. The DNA of the CDR3 is TGTGCCAGCAGCTTATATCCCGGGATCGAGCAGTACTTC.

The chain carries TRBV2 and TRBJ1-1; D is perhaps TRBD1 (5 bases). Per germline, CDR1 SNHLY and CDR2 FYNNEI. V was cut by 1 base and J by 0 bases, with 12 bases left in between. This CDR3 is 16 amino acids long. This CDR3 is CASSEDRSRLNTEAFF. CDR3 bases: TGTGCCAGCAGTGAAGACAGGTCAAGACTGAACACTGAAGCTTTCTTT.

The chain links TRBV4-1 to TRBJ1-2; 12 nucleotides align to TRBD1. The ends lost 0 bases at V and 4 bases at J; junction bases unmatched: 9. The CDR3 sequence is 18 residues long. CDR1 and CDR2 (germline): MGHRA, YSYEKL. The CDR3 sequence is CASSQDDGTGGSTYGYTF. DNA for the CDR3: TGCGCCAGCAGCCAAGATGATGGGACAGGGGGCAGCACCTATGGCTACACCTTC.

This chain connects TRBV2 to TRBJ2-3, with 10 bases aligning to TRBD2. Germline values: CDR1 SNHLY, CDR2 FYNNEI. V lost 8 bases, J lost 8 bases, and 4 bases stayed unmatched. This CDR3 is 12 amino acids long. DNA for the CDR3: TGTGCCAGCGGACTAGCGGACCCTACGCAGTATTTT. This translates into CASGLADPTQYF.